The sequence of this TCR beta chain was determined in a study of blood T cell repertoires in COVID-19 (dated by TCRdb to the early 2020s). Study-level background: Samples from collaborators originated in the United States, Italy and Spain and spanned both the acute and convalescent phases of COVID-19. Sample metadata almost always included a de-identified subject ID, COVID-19 status, age in years and sex. Where available, HLA class I and class II types were obtained from metadata supplied by the sample provider rather than from assay-based typing. The material from the prospective study consisted of cDNA or gDNA derived from T cells, B-cell-depleted T cells, or PBMCs. The samples were drawn from two sources: the first 160 participants of the ongoing ImmuneRACE study, and 950 to 1,500 subjects contributed by 6 global collaborators. Subjects who had been exposed to COVID-19, were actively infected with it, or had recovered from it provided the deeply sampled blood TCRbeta repertoires that made up the dataset. The repertoires were released in a freely available public database intended as a resource for research on the immune response to SARS-CoV-2. What the research found in general, with its limitations: How much clinical and demographic metadata was included differed by source and by participant, and the metadata was provided uncurated.

V and J are truncated by 5 bases and 8 bases respectively, leaving an intervening sequence of 13 bases. The CDR3 goes from the cysteine to the phenylalanine over 14 residues. Only the CDR3 region is kept as DNA, spanning 42 bases read in frame from base 1. Sequences ENHRY (CDR1) and SYGVKD (CDR2) are obtained from the germline V gene. TCRbeta CDR3 regions were amplified from genomic DNA using the immunoSEQ Assay, a bias-controlled multiplex PCR. Per the source publication's procedure: Within the assay, amplification of reference gene primers was used to estimate how many nucleated cells each sample contained. Sequence reads were collapsed and filtered to measure the absolute abundance of every unique TCRbeta CDR3 rearrangement. For each sample, productive Simpson clonality was calculated as the square root of Simpson's diversity index across productive rearrangements. TCRdb took this table from immuneACCESS and kept in-frame rearrangements with V and J called. Such tables lack part of the clones; where checked against another copy, unresolved V genes explain under half of the gap, and the rest is unexplained. The V and J calls and clone size were taken over from that table, and D and trimming were inferred from the DNA. The sample table records some 110,000 clones; about four fifths of these occur just once. Under 5.5% of the sample is in the top ten clones.

Each collaborating institution followed its own protocols to collect whole blood in K2EDTA tubes. For TCRbeta analysis, collaborator samples were shipped as frozen whole blood, as isolated PBMCs, or as DNA extracted from either sample type. A word on this clone: Its target antigen remains unknown. No much larger clone is present one base from it, and per-base qualities are unavailable.

Input material: peripheral blood. The chain employs TRBV10-3 and TRBJ1-6; the D region possibly corresponds to TRBD1 (5 bases align). The source is a man aged 60 to 75 with acute or convalescent COVID-19. CDR3 protein: CAISIDSSYSPLHF. The nucleotide sequence is TGTGCCATCAGTATCGACAGCTCTTATTCACCCCTCCACTTT.